What follows are 21 T cell receptor beta chains derived from one specimen sequenced in a study of blood T cells in healthy people across ages. Together with a sample-barcoded 5' primer, a J-beta primer mix was included in a second PCR lasting roughly 6 to 12 cycles. TCRdb re-derived calls from the 5' RACE reads in MiXCR, one entry per CDR3 protein. The sample lists around 780,000 distinct CDR3 sequences, roughly 25% seen once, with 3% in the top ten. Separately, the same data were catalogued under a study of T cells of mothers and their children.

Sequences were obtained from blood. The receptors stem from a boy aged 10-17 years in good health.

V and J are TRBV10-3 and TRBJ2-1; 8 bases align to TRBD1. The V gene's germline CDR1 is ENHRY and CDR2 SYGVKD. This CDR3 region has 13 residues. With V trimmed by 10 bases and J by 4 bases, 6 bases remained unmatched. The CDR3 is CATSGQEYNEQFF. CDR3 sequence (DNA): TGTGCCACCTCGGGACAGGAGTACAATGAGCAGTTCTTC.

Ten or more counts support this clonotype. The chain joins TRBV5-1 to TRBJ1-4; D gene unclear. The CDR3 sequence is 15 residues long. Germline V gene sequence: CDR1 SGHRS, CDR2 YFSETQ. V gave up 0 bases and J gave up 2 bases, with 8 bases separating them. The CDR3 region is CASSLGSSTNEKLFF. Here the CDR3 DNA reads TGCGCCAGCAGCTTGGGATCGAGTACTAATGAAAAACTGTTTTTT.

This clonotype appeared a few times. V usage is TRBV9 and J usage is TRBJ1-2; the D is unclear. The germline gives CDR1 SGDLS, CDR2 YYNGEE. With 1 base removed from V and 4 bases from J, the gap between germline ends came to 11 bases. The CDR3 runs 14 residues. DNA for the CDR3: TGTGCCAGCAGCGTAAGCGAGCAGATCTATGGCTACACCTTC. Translation: CASSVSEQIYGYTF.

The chain uses TRBV20-1 and TRBJ2-3, with 9 bases aligning to TRBD1. The CDR3 covers 15 residues. The germline V gene encodes CDR1 DFQATT and CDR2 SNEGSKA (reference sequence). V lost 5 bases to trimming and J lost 4 bases; unmatched junction nucleotides: 10. The CDR3 here is CSAGNPGQGSDTQYF. For the CDR3, the DNA is TGCAGTGCTGGGAATCCGGGACAGGGTTCAGATACGCAGTATTTT.

This clonotype was counted only a few times. The chain is built from TRBV5-1 and TRBJ2-3; no clear D gene. There are 17 residues in the CDR3. CDR1 SGHRS and CDR2 YFSETQ come from the germline V gene. With 0 bases removed from V and 4 bases from J, the gap between germline ends came to 18 bases. CDR3 region: CASSLGPSEDLADTQYF. In DNA, the CDR3 is TGCGCCAGCAGCTTGGGTCCCAGTGAGGACCTAGCAGATACGCAGTATTTT.

This clonotype was seen only a few times. The genes are TRBV4-1 and TRBJ1-5, with D possibly TRBD1 on 6 matching bases. Trimming took off 4 bases at V and 7 bases at J, with 14 bases between the two ends. In germline, CDR1 is MGHRA, CDR2 YSYEKL. This CDR3 is 14 amino acids long. The CDR3 DNA is TGCGCCAGCAGCCTAGGGGGAGCCGGGCAGCCCCAGCATTTT. Amino acid sequence: CASSLGGAGQPQHF.

The chain is built from TRBV6-1 and TRBJ1-3, with D hard to call. The CDR3 has 16 residues. Per germline, CDR1 MNHNS and CDR2 SASEGT. The V and J ends lost 8 bases and 4 bases respectively, with 21 bases between them. CDR3 DNA: TGTGCCAGCCGGGGTCCCGGGCAGGATGGAGGAAACACCATATATTTT. It is translated as CASRGPGQDGGNTIYF.

V and J are TRBV2 and TRBJ2-5; 12 nucleotides line up with TRBD2. Germline V gene lookup returns CDR1 SNHLY and CDR2 FYNNEI. CDR3 length equals 16 residues. V trimming: 5 bases; J trimming: 2 bases; junction bases outside the gene matches: 6. The CDR3 nucleotides are TGTGCCAGCAGTTACGGACTAGCGGGGCCTCAAGAGACCCAGTACTTC. Its protein product is CASSYGLAGPQETQYF.

This clonotype was picked up a small number of times. The J gene is TRBJ1-2, the V gene TRBV6-7; 9 bases fit TRBD1. TRBV6-7 belongs to the ORF category, with a function that is uncertain. CDR3 length equals 14 residues. V lost 7 bases to trimming and J lost 7 bases; unmatched junction nucleotides: 10. As DNA, the CDR3 is TGTGCCAGCATTCTCTCTACAGGGGGCCGTGGCTACACCTTC. Its protein product is CASILSTGGRGYTF.

This clonotype was detected only a few times. The chain couples TRBV7-6 to TRBJ2-5; the D call may be TRBD1 or TRBD2 (5 bases each). V dropped 2 bases and J dropped 2 bases, with 12 bases sitting between them. Looked up from germline, CDR1 is SGHVS and CDR2 is FNYEAQ. The CDR3 is 15 amino acids. CDR3 region: CASSLSPGRQETQYF. Written as DNA, the CDR3 is TGTGCCAGCAGCTTATCTCCGGGACGGCAAGAGACCCAGTACTTC.

Comment on this clonotype: In this CDR3 the conserved last residue, phenylalanine or tryptophan, is missing, so a read error is likely. This sequence joins TRBV10-3 and TRBJ1-6, with D perhaps matching TRBD1 (5 bases). Germline CDR1 ENHRY, CDR2 SYGVKD. Trimming left V 6 bases short and J 7 bases short, with 13 bases between. The CDR3 has 14 amino acids. CDR3 DNA sequence: TGTGCCATCAGATTGGGACTTGGGAATTCACCCCTCCACCTT. Its protein is CAIRLGLGNSPLHL.

This clonotype appeared a few times. This chain uses TRBV5-1 with TRBJ1-2; 12 nucleotides match TRBD1. V shed 4 bases, J shed 4 bases, and the junction held 5 bases outside the gene matches. This CDR3 has 15 amino acids. Germline assignment: CDR1 SGHRS and CDR2 YFSETQ. CDR3 loop: CASSEGTGGPYGYTF. CDR3 DNA sequence: TGCGCCAGCAGCGAGGGGACAGGGGGCCCCTATGGCTACACCTTC.

In its sample, this clonotype was seen a few times. The chain links TRBV6-5 to TRBJ1-2; 8 nucleotides match TRBD1. Losses at the gene ends were 8 bases for V and 4 bases for J; bases not matched to a gene: 9. The CDR3 runs to 14 residues. Germline V gives CDR1 MNHEY, CDR2 SVGAGI. Here the CDR3 reads CASAPTGEGYGYTF. The CDR3 DNA is TGTGCCAGCGCTCCGACAGGGGAGGGCTATGGCTACACCTTC.

V gene TRBV18 combines with J gene TRBJ1-1, with 7 bases identical to TRBD1. The CDR3 runs to 15 residues. V was pared by 3 bases and J by 0 bases, with 4 bases of the junction left unmatched. Germline V gives CDR1 KGHSH, CDR2 LQKENI. CDR3 nucleotide sequence: TGTGCCAGCTCACCTATGACAGGGTTGAACACTGAAGCTTTCTTT. Residues: CASSPMTGLNTEAFF.

This rearrangement joins TRBV6-2 or TRBV6-3 to TRBJ1-1; 8 positions agree with TRBD1. The CDR3 length is 13 residues. Germline values: CDR1 MNHEY, CDR2 SVGEGT. V lost 8 bases, J lost 5 bases, and 7 bases stayed unmatched. CDR3 in DNA: TGTGCCAGCGGTCAGGGGGCTTGGACTGAAGCTTTCTTT. Residues: CASGQGAWTEAFF.

This clonotype was picked up a small number of times. The chain recombines TRBV3-1 with TRBJ2-2; 10 nucleotides agree with TRBD1. In germline, CDR1 is LGHDT, CDR2 YNNKEL (reference sequence). V gave up 5 bases and J gave up 1 base; unmatched junction bases: 10. The CDR3 extends over 18 amino acids. This CDR3 is CASSRGQGPYVNTGELFF. CDR3 bases: TGTGCCAGCAGCAGGGGACAGGGGCCTTACGTGAACACCGGGGAGCTGTTTTTT.

This chain joins TRBV18 and TRBJ1-1; D is undetermined. V lost 0 bases, J lost 3 bases, and 11 bases lay in between. CDR1 and CDR2 (germline): KGHSH, LQKENI. CDR3 length: 15 amino acids. This chain's CDR3 is CASSPPGRKDTEAFF. The CDR3 DNA follows: TGTGCCAGCTCACCACCGGGGAGGAAGGACACTGAAGCTTTCTTT.

The chain carries TRBV7-9 and TRBJ1-5; D call uncertain. Trimming removed 1 base from V and 5 bases from J, with 3 bases in between. The CDR3 loop spans 12 amino acids. The germline gives CDR1 SEHNR, CDR2 FQNEAQ (reference sequence). This CDR3 reads CASSLDYQPQHF. The CDR3 DNA reads as TGTGCCAGCAGCTTAGACTATCAGCCCCAGCATTTT.

A few counts support this clonotype. The V gene is TRBV11-2, the J gene TRBJ2-5; D is tentatively TRBD1 or TRBD2 (6 bases each). Germline loops: CDR1 SGHAT, CDR2 FQNNGV. V was pared by 5 bases and J by 5 bases, with 12 bases between. CDR3 length equals 13 residues. CDR3: CASSVQGRETQYF. The CDR3 coding sequence is TGTGCCAGCAGCGTGCAGGGGAGGGAGACCCAGTACTTC. Based on the CDR3 plus reference TRBV11-2 and TRBJ2-5, the full variable domain is EAGVAQSPRYKIIEKRQSVAFWCNPISGHATLYWYQQILGQGPKLLIQFQNNGVVDDSQLPKDRFSAERLKGVDSTLKIQPAKLEDSAVYLCASSVQGRETQYFGPGTRLLVL.

The genes are TRBV3-1 and TRBJ2-3; 10 positions agree with TRBD2. The CDR3 is made up of 18 amino acids. V dropped 1 base and J dropped 2; count of bases not matched to a gene: 9. Germline V gene lookup returns CDR1 LGHDT and CDR2 YNNKEL (reference sequence). DNA of the CDR3: TGTGCCAGCAGCCAAGGGCTAGCGGGGGCCTCTGTCACAGATACGCAGTATTTT. Its protein is CASSQGLAGASVTDTQYF.

This chain connects TRBV11-2 to TRBJ2-5; 11 positions match TRBD1. The CDR3 runs to 18 residues. Germline CDR1 is SGHAT and CDR2 is FQNNGV. The V and J ends lost 5 bases and 4 bases, in that order; junction bases with no gene match: 15. The CDR3 spells CASSPRGTGGLFGETQYF. Written as DNA, the CDR3 is TGTGCCAGCAGCCCCAGAGGGACAGGGGGTCTATTTGGAGAGACCCAGTACTTC.